These 27 T cell receptor beta chains came from one sample sequenced in a study of cytomegalovirus exposure and HLA in healthy donors. Both 60 Vbeta primers and 13 Jbeta primers went into the PCR. The table came from immunoSEQ multiplex PCR; TCRdb's copy has only in-frame clones and leaves some out. Of around 200,000 clones in the sample, more than 60% are singletons; the top ten hold about 0.23%. Sequencing used PBMCs. These receptors were obtained from a girl aged 2 to 10 in good health and CMV-seronegative.

The genes are TRBV2 and TRBJ1-4; no firm D call. The CDR3 sequence is 16 residues long. Germline CDR1 SNHLY, CDR2 FYNNEI. V lost 2 bases to trimming and J lost 5 bases, with 15 bases between them. CDR3 nucleotides: TGTGCCAGCAGTGAACCCCGAGCAGGCCAAAATGAAAAACTGTTTTTT. This codes for CASSEPRAGQNEKLFF.

Only one count was recorded for this clone. The chain couples TRBV29-1 to TRBJ2-5; TRBD1 matches 9 bases. Losses at the gene ends were 3 bases for V and 4 bases for J; bases not matched to a gene: 12. From germline, CDR1 is SQVTM and CDR2 ANQGSEA. The CDR3 has 16 amino acids. Written as DNA, the CDR3 is TGCAGCGTTGAGGGGGGACAGGGCGGAATAATAGAGACCCAGTACTTC. It codes for CSVEGGQGGIIETQYF.

This clone was observed a handful of times. The chain combines TRBV6-1 with TRBJ2-7; 13 bases map to TRBD2. CDR1 and CDR2 (germline): MNHNS, SASEGT. The CDR3 sequence is 14 residues long. J lost 9 bases, V lost 7 bases, and 9 bases had no gene match. As DNA, the CDR3 is TGTGCCAGCACCACGGGACTAGCGGGATTTGGGCAGTACTTC. Encoded protein: CASTTGLAGFGQYF.

This clone was picked up a small number of times. This sequence joins TRBV19 and TRBJ2-1; weak D call: TRBD2 (5 bases). CDR3 length: 15 residues. The V gene lost 11 bases and the J gene lost 0 bases, with 17 bases spanning the gap. Germline CDR1 is LNHDA and CDR2 is SQIVND (reference sequence). The chain's CDR3 is CASIQKSGSYNEQFF. DNA of the CDR3: TGTGCCTCGATCCAAAAGAGCGGCTCCTACAATGAGCAGTTCTTC.

The J gene is TRBJ2-3, the V gene TRBV19, with 10 bases lining up with TRBD2. V dropped 4 bases and J dropped 5; count of bases not matched to a gene: 6. The CDR3 has 15 amino acids. Germline CDR1 and CDR2: LNHDA and SQIVND (reference sequence). CDR3 sequence: CASSTSGGAGDTQYF. The CDR3 bases are TGTGCCAGTAGTACCAGCGGGGGGGCGGGAGATACGCAGTATTTT.

This rearrangement joins TRBV7-9 to TRBJ1-4, with D possibly matching TRBD1 (6 bases). Germline V lookup: CDR1 SEHNR, CDR2 FQNEAQ (reference sequence). This CDR3 has 14 amino acids. The ends were cut back, 3 bases at V and 11 bases at J, with 16 bases in the middle. The CDR3 region has the DNA TGTGCCAGCAGCTTGGCAGGGGTGTCTGTTAAACTGTTTTTT. Protein: CASSLAGVSVKLFF.

The V call is TRBV6-5, the J call TRBJ2-6, with D possibly being TRBD1 (5 bases). V lost 6 bases to trimming and J lost 8 bases, with 14 bases between them. Germline V gene sequence: CDR1 MNHEY, CDR2 SVGAGI. The CDR3 is made up of 14 amino acids. The CDR3 region is CASSYATDTNVLTF. The CDR3 DNA reads as TGTGCCAGCAGCTACGCGACAGATACCAACGTCCTGACTTTC.

The genes are TRBV19 and TRBJ2-2, with 9 bases fitting TRBD1. Germline loops: CDR1 LNHDA, CDR2 SQIVND (reference sequence). With 7 bases clipped from V and 7 bases from J, the junction kept 7 bases outside the gene matches. This CDR3 is 14 amino acids long. CDR3 sequence: CASKTGGSGGELFF. CDR3 nucleotide sequence: TGTGCCAGTAAAACAGGGGGCTCGGGCGGGGAGCTGTTTTTT.

The chain couples TRBV19 to TRBJ1-3; D unclear. V was trimmed by 3 bases and J by 2 bases, leaving 5 bases between them. From germline, CDR1 is LNHDA and CDR2 SQIVND (reference sequence). This CDR3 spans 13 amino acids. The CDR3 DNA reads as TGTGCCAGTAGTATCGGGGCTGGAAACACCATATATTTT. Amino acid sequence: CASSIGAGNTIYF.

V is TRBV19 and J is TRBJ1-1, with D perhaps TRBD1 (5 bases). The germline V gene has CDR1 LNHDA and CDR2 SQIVND (reference sequence). This CDR3 is built from 16 residues. The ends were cut back, 5 bases at V and 4 bases at J, with 20 bases in the middle. CDR3 region: CASSQGALIEVTEAFF. In nucleotides, the CDR3 is TGTGCCAGTAGTCAGGGTGCCCTTATAGAGGTCACTGAAGCTTTCTTT.

A single count supports this clone. The chain joins TRBV29-1 to TRBJ2-1, with 7 bases aligning to TRBD1. The CDR3 extends over 13 amino acids. V was clipped by 5 bases and J by 7 bases; unmatched bases: 8. CDR1 and CDR2 (germline): SQVTM, ANQGSEA. For the CDR3, the DNA is TGCAGCGTTCGCCGGGACAGAAAGAATGAGCAGTTCTTC. Translating it yields CSVRRDRKNEQFF.

The CDR3 region is CASSSERGGLETQYF. In DNA form, the CDR3 reads TGTGCCAGCAGCTCAGAGCGGGGCGGGTTAGAGACCCAGTACTTC. V usage is TRBV7-2 and J usage is TRBJ2-5; 7 bases are shared with TRBD2. There are 15 residues in the CDR3. CDR1 and CDR2 (germline): SGHTA, FQGNSA. J lost 4 bases, V lost 4 bases, and 9 bases had no gene match.

The gene calls are TRBV29-1 and TRBJ2-1; 10 nucleotides match TRBD2. CDR1 and CDR2 from the germline V gene are SQVTM and ANQGSEA. This CDR3 spans 11 amino acids. Trimming took 3 bases from V and 15 from J; bases not matched to a gene: 5. The CDR3 region is CSVDIGTSVFF. The CDR3 region has the DNA TGCAGCGTTGATATTGGGACTAGCGTGTTCTTC.

The DNA of the CDR3 is TGTGCCAGCAGTTCCCGGGACAGGGTATTTGCAGATACGCAGTATTTT. This encodes CASSSRDRVFADTQYF. The chain joins TRBV27 to TRBJ2-3, with TRBD1 identical over 9 bases. The CDR3 is 16 amino acids. Per germline, CDR1 MNHEY and CDR2 SMNVEV (reference sequence). With V trimmed by 4 bases and J by 4 bases, 9 bases remained unmatched.

The V call is TRBV19, the J call TRBJ2-5, with D possibly TRBD1 on 6 matching bases. Germline lookup yields CDR1 LNHDA and CDR2 SQIVND (reference sequence). Trimming stripped 6 bases from V and 4 bases from J, with 15 bases between. The CDR3 runs 14 residues. The CDR3 nucleotides are TGTGCCAGTAGCTTACAGGGAGCCTTAGAGACCCAGTACTTC. Protein: CASSLQGALETQYF. The whole variable domain, filled in from reference TRBV19 and TRBJ2-5, reads DGGITQSPKYLFRKEGQNVTLSCEQNLNHDAMYWYRQDPGQGLRLIYYSQIVNDFQKGDIAEGYSVSREKKESFPLTVTSAQKNPTAFYLCASSLQGALETQYFGPGTRLLVL.

This clone occurred a few times. The V and J genes are TRBV19 and TRBJ1-1, with D perhaps TRBD1 (5 bases). Germline V gene lookup returns CDR1 LNHDA and CDR2 SQIVND (reference sequence). The CDR3 consists of 13 residues. V was trimmed by 7 bases and J by 4 bases, leaving 13 bases between them. The CDR3 is CASTTGGTTEAFF. The CDR3 DNA is TGTGCCAGTACCACAGGCGGAACCACTGAAGCTTTCTTT.

As concerns this clone: The junction departs from germline at one end; a sequencing error may be responsible. This sequence joins TRBV29-1 and TRBJ1-1; 7 nucleotides match TRBD1. Looked up from germline, CDR1 is SQVTM and CDR2 is ANQGSEA. This CDR3 has 17 amino acids. CDR3 nucleotides: TGCAGCGTTGAAGTGCGGTTCGACTCGACAGGGAACGCTGAAGCTTTCTTT. Protein sequence: CSVEVRFDSTGNAEAFF.

The gene calls are TRBV6-5 and TRBJ2-7; possibly TRBD1 for D (5 bases). The germline gives CDR1 MNHEY, CDR2 SVGAGI. This CDR3 spans 15 amino acids. Trimming left V 6 bases short and J 5 bases short, with 20 bases between. The CDR3 here is CASSRRAGGFHEQYF. The CDR3, as DNA: TGTGCCAGCAGCCGCAGGGCAGGTGGGTTCCACGAGCAGTACTTC.

V gene TRBV7-3 combines with J gene TRBJ2-6; 7 bases map to TRBD1. With 1 base clipped from V and 3 bases from J, the junction kept 3 bases outside the gene matches. The V gene's germline CDR1 is SGHTA and CDR2 FQGTGA. This CDR3 comprises 16 residues. The CDR3 reads CASSLMGTVGANVLTF. The CDR3 DNA sequence: TGTGCCAGCAGCTTAATGGGGACAGTTGGGGCCAACGTCCTGACTTTC.

The gene calls are TRBV27 and TRBJ2-1; the match to TRBD2 covers 13 bases. Losses at the gene ends were 4 bases for V and 8 bases for J; bases not matched to a gene: 5. Germline CDR1 MNHEY, CDR2 SMNVEV (reference sequence). CDR3 size: 15 residues. For the CDR3, the DNA is TGTGCCAGCAGTTCCCGGACTAGCGGGGGCTATGAGCAGTTCTTC. Encoded protein: CASSSRTSGGYEQFF.

The CDR3 DNA follows: TGCGCCAGCAGTGAGGGGACAGGGGGTATGTCCTACGAGCAGTACTTC. It encodes CASSEGTGGMSYEQYF. The chain combines TRBV10-1 with TRBJ2-7; TRBD1 matches at 11 bases. V was clipped by 2 bases and J by 1 base; unmatched bases: 4. Per the germline V gene, CDR1 is WNHNN and CDR2 is SYGVQD (reference sequence). This CDR3 region has 16 residues.

Comment on this clone: At one end the junction does not follow the germline gene, possibly because of a read error. The genes are TRBV5-1 and TRBJ2-5, with 14 bases that match TRBD2. CDR1 is SGHRS, CDR2 YFSETQ, per germline. This CDR3 comprises 16 residues. Written as DNA, the CDR3 is TGCGTCAGCAGCTGGGGGACTAGCGGGGGAGGGGAGACCCAGTACTTC. This encodes CVSSWGTSGGGETQYF.

The gene calls are TRBV27 and TRBJ2-3; TRBD2 might be the D (5 bases). This CDR3 has 14 residues. V was shortened by 7 bases and J by 0 bases, with 11 bases between the two germline ends. Germline V gives CDR1 MNHEY, CDR2 SMNVEV (reference sequence). CDR3 sequence (DNA): TGTGCCAGCATGGCAAGGACTAGCACAGATACGCAGTATTTT. It codes for CASMARTSTDTQYF.

V usage is TRBV9 and J usage is TRBJ2-1; D is undetermined. Germline CDR1 is SGDLS and CDR2 is YYNGEE. The V end was cut by 3 bases, the J end by 0 bases, with 16 bases between. The length of the CDR3 is 17 residues. In nucleotides, the CDR3 is TGTGCCAGCAGCGCTACCCAACGATGGAGCTCCTACAATGAGCAGTTCTTC. Translated: CASSATQRWSSYNEQFF.

This clone was detected only once. The V call is TRBV6-5, the J call TRBJ1-5, with 7 bases lining up with TRBD1. CDR1 and CDR2 (germline): MNHEY, SVGAGI. Trimming cost V 6 bases and J 4 bases; bases outside gene matches: 6. This CDR3 has 14 residues. The CDR3 reads CASSPGQVNQPQHF. CDR3 coding DNA: TGTGCCAGCAGCCCAGGACAGGTAAATCAGCCCCAGCATTTT.

V and J are TRBV6-1 and TRBJ2-7; possibly TRBD1 for D (6 bases). The CDR3 runs 15 residues. Germline CDR1 reads MNHNS; CDR2 reads SASEGT. The ends were cut back, 7 bases at V and 1 base at J, with 17 bases in the middle. The CDR3 DNA is TGTGCCAGCACCGAACCCTTCAGGGGATCCTACGAGCAGTACTTC. Its translation is CASTEPFRGSYEQYF.

Written as DNA, the CDR3 is TGTGCCAGCAGCTTGGCAGGGGGATACGAGCAGTACTTC. Amino acids: CASSLAGGYEQYF. V is TRBV7-9 and J is TRBJ2-7; 7 bases match TRBD1. This CDR3 comprises 13 residues. Germline V gives CDR1 SEHNR, CDR2 FQNEAQ (reference sequence). The trim removed 3 bases at V and 4 bases at J, leaving 3 bases unmatched. The full variable domain, its missing parts supplied by reference TRBV7-9 and TRBJ2-7, is DTGVSQNPRHKITKRGQNVTFRCDPISEHNRLYWYRQTLGQGPEFLTYFQNEAQLEKSRLLSDRFSAERPKGSFSTLEIQRTEQGDSAMYLCASSLAGGYEQYFGPGTRLTVT.